These 27 T cell receptor beta chains were all obtained from the same sample, sequenced in a study of T cells after yellow fever vaccination. TCRdb itself ran the 5' RACE reads through MiXCR, one entry per CDR3 protein. The sample lists 250,000 or so distinct CDR3 sequences, roughly 3.5% occurring once. Material: PBMCs, obtained 15 days after the yellow fever booster vaccination. Receptors were obtained from a man aged 18-30 years who received the YFV17D yellow fever vaccine.

Comments on this clonotype: Just one base apart from a much larger clone, this may be a read error. The chain links TRBV3-1 to TRBJ2-5; 8 nucleotides agree with TRBD2. The germline CDR1 and CDR2 sequences are LGHDT and YNNKEL (reference sequence). CDR3 length: 16 residues. V shed 1 base, J shed 5 bases, and the junction held 9 bases outside the gene matches. The CDR3 sequence is CASSQVWRGEDETQYF. The CDR3 nucleotides read TGTGCCAGCAGCCAAGTGTGGCGGGGGGAGGATGAGACCCAGTACTTC.

In its sample, this clonotype was seen many times. The chain employs TRBV29-1 and TRBJ1-1; 7 nucleotides line up with TRBD1. J lost 6 bases, V lost 4 bases, and 5 bases had no gene match. The CDR3 spans 12 residues. Germline CDR1 SQVTM, CDR2 ANQGSEA. The chain's CDR3 is CSVAPGGPEAFF. DNA of the CDR3: TGCAGCGTTGCCCCAGGGGGACCTGAAGCTTTCTTT.

This clonotype was seen many times. The V call is TRBV7-8, the J call TRBJ1-2; D ambiguous. Germline V gives CDR1 SGHVS, CDR2 FQNEAQ. The V and J ends lost 5 bases and 2 bases respectively, with 9 bases between them. The CDR3 sequence is 13 residues long. CDR3 residues: CASSPRQNYGYTF. The CDR3 coding sequence is TGTGCCAGCAGCCCGCGACAAAACTATGGCTACACCTTC.

This clonotype came up many times. The genes are TRBV6-1 and TRBJ1-3; possible D gene TRBD1, 5 bases. The germline V gene encodes CDR1 MNHNS and CDR2 SASEGT. V lost 1 base, J lost 4 bases, and 11 bases lay in between. This CDR3 is built from 15 residues. CDR3 bases: TGTGCCAGCAGTGAAGTTGGCGGGGCAGGAAACACCATATATTTT. It codes for CASSEVGGAGNTIYF.

This clonotype was detected ten times or more. This chain uses TRBV12-3 or TRBV12-4 with TRBJ1-5; the D is unclear. This CDR3 has 14 residues. The germline V and J ends were trimmed by 2 bases and 7 bases, with 12 bases remaining between them. The CDR3 reads CASSLIAPSQPQHF. The CDR3, as DNA: TGTGCCAGCAGTTTAATAGCCCCCAGCCAGCCCCAGCATTTT.

The table lists this clonotype with many counts. The chain joins TRBV5-1 to TRBJ2-7; TRBD1 aligns across 10 bases. Germline assignment: CDR1 SGHRS and CDR2 YFSETQ. The CDR3 contains 15 residues. J was trimmed by 1 base and V by 3 bases; bases with no gene match: 4. CDR3 DNA sequence: TGCGCCAGCAGCTGGACGGGACAGGGGTCCTACGAGCAGTACTTC. Translation: CASSWTGQGSYEQYF. Supplemented by reference TRBV5-1 and TRBJ2-7, the full variable domain reads KAGVTQTPRYLIKTRGQQVTLSCSPISGHRSVSWYQQTPGQGLQFLFEYFSETQRNKGNFPGRFSGRQFSNSRSEMNVSTLELGDSALYLCASSWTGQGSYEQYFGPGTRLTVT.

This clonotype was counted many times. The rearrangement joins TRBV19 to TRBJ2-2, with TRBD2 identical over 10 bases. This CDR3 spans 15 amino acids. V lost 6 bases, J lost 3 bases, and 4 bases stayed unmatched. The germline CDR1 and CDR2 sequences are LNHDA and SQIVND (reference sequence). CDR3 coding DNA: TGTGCCAGTAGCCCGACTAGCGGGTACACCGGGGAGCTGTTTTTT. Translating it yields CASSPTSGYTGELFF.

This clonotype showed up many times. J is TRBJ2-2 and V is TRBV4-1, with 12 bases that match TRBD2. V lost 4 bases, J lost 9 bases, and 9 bases stayed unmatched. Germline lookup yields CDR1 MGHRA and CDR2 YSYEKL. CDR3 length equals 16 residues. CDR3 in amino acids: CASSPSGGAYARELFF. In DNA, the CDR3 is TGCGCCAGCAGCCCTAGCGGGGGGGCCTATGCGAGGGAGCTGTTTTTT.

The table lists this clonotype with many counts. One end of the junction does not line up with germline, which may come from a read error. The genes are TRBV5-1 and TRBJ2-4; D unclear. The CDR3 covers 13 residues. Germline V lookup: CDR1 SGHRS, CDR2 YFSETQ. CDR3 nucleotides: TGCGCCAGCAGGTTGGAAGAGATAGACATTCAGTACTTC. The encoded protein is CASRLEEIDIQYF.

With regard to this clonotype: Compared with germline, one end of the junction differs, possibly owing to a read error. V usage is TRBV27 and J usage is TRBJ1-6, with 11 nucleotides matching TRBD1. Germline V lookup: CDR1 MNHEY, CDR2 SMNVEV (reference sequence). The length of the CDR3 is 19 residues. CDR3 residues: CTSRPDHGQGALNNSPLHF. The CDR3 region has the DNA TGCACCAGCAGACCCGACCACGGACAGGGGGCTCTTAACAATTCACCCCTCCACTTT.

Of note for this clonotype: One base away lies a much larger clone, so this may be a sequencing read error. The chain combines TRBV20-1 with TRBJ2-3, with TRBD1 matching over 9 bases. After removal of 4 bases from V and 4 bases from J, the junction contained 12 bases not matched to a gene. The CDR3 runs 16 residues. Germline CDR1 is DFQATT and CDR2 is SNEGSKA (reference sequence). The CDR3: CSAMSSGQGLSDTQYF. The DNA of the CDR3 is TGCAGTGCTATGAGCTCGGGACAGGGACTCTCAGATACGCAGTATTTT.

There are a few counts of this clonotype. The chain employs TRBV2 and TRBJ2-7; D is undetermined. The CDR3 is made up of 12 amino acids. CDR1 is SNHLY, CDR2 FYNNEI, per germline. The V end was cut by 7 bases, the J end by 3 bases, with 10 bases between. The CDR3, as DNA: TGTGCCAGCAATGGAGACCTCTACGAGCAGTACTTC. Translating it yields CASNGDLYEQYF.

This clonotype was picked up many times. The chain combines TRBV5-1 with TRBJ2-1; the D gene could be TRBD1 or TRBD2 (6 bases each). Trimming cost V 3 bases and J 7 bases, with 14 bases left between them. Germline-derived CDR1 and CDR2 are SGHRS and YFSETQ. CDR3 length: 14 residues. The CDR3 is CASSSTQGRNEQFF. The CDR3 DNA is TGCGCCAGCAGCTCCACGCAGGGGAGGAATGAGCAGTTCTTC.

This clonotype was seen more than once but under ten times. The V call is TRBV5-1, the J call TRBJ2-7; perhaps TRBD1 as D (6 bases). Trimming took 5 bases from V and 4 from J, leaving 16 bases between them. The CDR3 is made up of 14 amino acids. CDR1 SGHRS and CDR2 YFSETQ come from the germline V gene. This CDR3 is CASRWGAGEYEQYF. The DNA of the CDR3 is TGCGCCAGCAGGTGGGGCGCAGGGGAGTACGAGCAGTACTTC.

This clonotype occurred a few times. This chain links TRBV20-1 with TRBJ1-3; D ambiguous. The germline V and J ends were trimmed by 3 bases and 1 base, with 7 bases remaining between them. Germline CDR1 is DFQATT and CDR2 is SNEGSKA (reference sequence). The CDR3 spans 13 residues. CDR3: CSASPGSGNTIYF. Here the CDR3 DNA reads TGCAGTGCTAGTCCAGGTTCTGGAAACACCATATATTTT.

The sample holds many counts of this clonotype. This chain links TRBV29-1 with TRBJ1-2; weak D call: TRBD1 (6 bases). Germline V gene sequence: CDR1 SQVTM, CDR2 ANQGSEA. The CDR3 extends over 13 amino acids. The germline V and J ends were trimmed by 6 bases and 7 bases, with 18 bases remaining between them. The CDR3 coding sequence is TGCAGCGTGGCAGACACGGACAGTCTTGGCTACACCTTC. Residues: CSVADTDSLGYTF.

This clonotype was counted many times. The chain is built from TRBV20-1 and TRBJ2-1; D not certain. Trimming removed 5 bases from V and 4 bases from J, with 15 bases in between. The CDR3 is 14 residues long. From germline, CDR1 is DFQATT and CDR2 SNEGSKA (reference sequence). The CDR3 DNA reads as TGCAGTGCTGAAAGGCCTTTAAGGTACAATGAGCAGTTCTTC. The encoded protein is CSAERPLRYNEQFF.

This clonotype was recorded many times. This chain joins TRBV5-4 and TRBJ1-2, with 8 bases aligning to TRBD1. The trim removed 0 bases at V and 9 bases at J, leaving 10 bases unmatched. Germline V CDR1 and CDR2: SGHNT, YYREEE (reference sequence). This CDR3 contains 15 residues. The CDR3 DNA sequence: TGTGCCAGCAGCTTGGCTCCGGGACAGGAAGTCAGCTACACCTTC. Translation: CASSLAPGQEVSYTF.

This clonotype was recorded many times. V and J are TRBV5-1 and TRBJ2-5; tentative D call: TRBD2 (6 bases). CDR3 length equals 14 residues. The germline gives CDR1 SGHRS, CDR2 YFSETQ. Trimming stripped 6 bases from V and 1 base from J, with 13 bases between. Here the CDR3 DNA reads TGCGCCAGCAAGTCCGGGACTTCCCAAGAGACCCAGTACTTC. Protein: CASKSGTSQETQYF.

This clonotype has at least ten counts. The chain uses TRBV18 and TRBJ1-1, with D possibly matching TRBD1 (5 bases). Trimming took 0 bases from V and 10 from J, leaving 12 bases between them. CDR1 is KGHSH and CDR2 is LQKENI in the germline V gene. The CDR3 has 13 residues. For the CDR3, the DNA is TGTGCCAGCTCACCACCCGGGGACCCGTCAGCTTTCTTT. It is translated as CASSPPGDPSAFF.

In this sample, this clonotype turned up many times. This chain joins TRBV27 and TRBJ2-5; 14 bases agree with TRBD2. J was trimmed by 0 bases and V by 5 bases; bases with no gene match: 14. The CDR3 has 20 residues. Germline V gives CDR1 MNHEY, CDR2 SMNVEV (reference sequence). The CDR3 reads CASSQNQGLAGETYQETQYF. CDR3 sequence (DNA): TGTGCCAGCAGTCAGAACCAGGGACTAGCGGGGGAAACGTACCAAGAGACCCAGTACTTC.

As concerns this clonotype: Being one base from a much bigger clone, this may be a read error. The V call is TRBV27, the J call TRBJ1-1, with a weak D call TRBD1 (6 bases). Deletions cut 2 bases from V and 4 bases from J, with 14 bases between. CDR1 is MNHEY and CDR2 is SMNVEV in the germline V gene (reference sequence). The CDR3 spans 15 residues. CDR3 sequence reads: CASSLPTGSGTEAFF. The CDR3 DNA sequence: TGTGCCAGCAGTTTACCTACAGGGAGTGGCACTGAAGCTTTCTTT.

The chain employs TRBV7-9 and TRBJ2-7, with a weak D call TRBD1 (6 bases). Trimming removed 1 base from V and 5 bases from J, with 15 bases in between. Germline CDR1 SEHNR, CDR2 FQNEAQ (reference sequence). The CDR3 length is 15 residues. CDR3 sequence: CASSLEGAGVHEQYF. The CDR3 DNA is TGTGCCAGCAGCTTAGAAGGGGCAGGGGTCCACGAGCAGTACTTC.

The J gene is TRBJ2-2, the V gene TRBV12-3 or TRBV12-4; tentative D call: TRBD2 (6 bases). The CDR3 is made up of 13 amino acids. V dropped 5 bases and J dropped 7 bases, with 11 bases sitting between them. The CDR3, as DNA: TGTGCCAGCAGTCCCGGACTAAACGGGGAGCTGTTTTTT. This gives the protein CASSPGLNGELFF.

This clonotype was seen repeatedly, ten times or more. The chain has TRBV4-3 and TRBJ2-5; 11 nucleotides align to TRBD1. This CDR3 is 16 amino acids long. Losses at the gene ends were 4 bases for V and 2 bases for J; bases not matched to a gene: 6. Germline V gene sequence: CDR1 LGHNA, CDR2 YSLEER. The CDR3 nucleotides are TGCGCCAGCAGCCCGGCCGGGACAGGGGGGCAAGAGACCCAGTACTTC. Its translation: CASSPAGTGGQETQYF.

This clonotype was picked up many times. The CDR3 DNA reads TGTGCCAGCAGCCCGAGGTCAGGTTATGGCTACACCTTC. Protein sequence: CASSPRSGYGYTF. V usage is TRBV7-9 and J usage is TRBJ1-2; D is uncertain. The CDR3 runs 13 residues. Germline assignment: CDR1 SEHNR and CDR2 FQNEAQ (reference sequence). Deletions cut 5 bases from V and 5 bases from J, with 12 bases between.

The table lists this clonotype with a few counts. The chain combines TRBV9 with TRBJ1-2, with 9 nucleotides matching TRBD1. Per the germline V gene, CDR1 is SGDLS and CDR2 is YYNGEE. V lost 4 bases to trimming and J lost 4 bases; unmatched junction nucleotides: 8. The CDR3 loop spans 15 amino acids. The CDR3 reads CASSPKGDRVYGYTF. The CDR3 nucleotides read TGTGCCAGCAGCCCAAAGGGGGACAGGGTCTATGGCTACACCTTC.